The 25 T cell receptor beta chains presented below share a single source sample, sequenced in a study of blood T cell repertoires in COVID-19. Clones were sequenced by immunoSEQ multiplex PCR, and TCRdb holds only the in-frame ones, with some missing. The sample records 120,000 or so clones, approximately 85% being singletons. The sample taken for sequencing was peripheral blood. The source is a human donor in a cohort sampled during active COVID-19.

The sample holds one count of this clone. The chain has TRBV6-5 and TRBJ1-4; D remains ambiguous. This CDR3 spans 14 amino acids. Germline lookup yields CDR1 MNHEY and CDR2 SVGAGI. Trimming cost V 6 bases and J 1 base, with 9 bases left between them. In nucleotides, the CDR3 is TGTGCCAGCAGCCCAAGACTAACTAATGAAAAACTGTTTTTT. The encoded protein is CASSPRLTNEKLFF.

The chain links TRBV3-1 (or the pseudogene TRBV3-2) to TRBJ2-7, with no clear D. CDR3 size: 12 residues. Germline assignment: CDR1 LGHDT and CDR2 YNNKEL (reference sequence). V gave up 1 base and J gave up 6 bases, with 7 bases separating them. CDR3 coding DNA: TGTGCCAGCAGCCAAGCCCCAGGCGAGCAGTACTTC. It encodes CASSQAPGEQYF.

The chain joins TRBV6-6 to TRBJ2-7; unclear D gene. Trimming took off 1 base at V and 6 bases at J, with 10 bases between the two ends. The length of the CDR3 is 13 residues. CDR1 is MNHNY and CDR2 is SVGAGI in the germline V gene (reference sequence). The DNA of the CDR3 is TGTGCCAGCAGTTACTTAGTTGGTATCGAGCAGTACTTC. Protein product: CASSYLVGIEQYF.

This chain joins TRBV2 and TRBJ2-1; 10 bases are a match to TRBD2. This CDR3 has 15 residues. Trimming removed 6 bases from V and 4 bases from J; junction bases left unmatched: 6. Germline V lookup: CDR1 SNHLY, CDR2 FYNNEI. CDR3 region: CASRDPGLAYNEQFF. CDR3 in DNA: TGTGCCAGCAGGGACCCGGGACTAGCGTACAATGAGCAGTTCTTC. Looking up the rest from reference TRBV2 and TRBJ2-1 gives the full variable domain: EPEVTQTPSHQVTQMGQEVILRCVPISNHLYFYWYRQILGQKVEFLVSFYNNEISEKSEIFDDQFSVERPDGSNFTLKIRSTKLEDSAMYFCASRDPGLAYNEQFFGPGTRLTVL.

This sequence joins TRBV29-1 and TRBJ2-3; 9 nucleotides align to TRBD1. The CDR3 is 13 amino acids. The junction had 11 bases not matched to a gene; V was cut back by 2 bases and J by 14 bases. Per germline, CDR1 SQVTM and CDR2 ANQGSEA. The CDR3 is CSVESPLGTGRYF. The CDR3 region has the DNA TGCAGCGTTGAATCCCCGCTCGGGACAGGGCGGTATTTT.

The chain recombines TRBV2 with TRBJ2-5; the D gene is possibly TRBD1 (6 bases). The ends were cut back, 7 bases at V and 4 bases at J, with 13 bases in the middle. The CDR3 length is 13 residues. Germline V gene sequence: CDR1 SNHLY, CDR2 FYNNEI. The CDR3 here is CASTSLRGETQYF. The CDR3 DNA follows: TGTGCCAGCACATCGCTCAGGGGAGAGACCCAGTACTTC.

The CDR3 spells CASSKDRAYTGELFF. The CDR3, as DNA: TGTGCCAGCAGCAAGGACAGGGCATACACCGGGGAGCTGTTTTTT. The rearrangement joins TRBV11-2 to TRBJ2-2; 8 positions agree with TRBD1. The CDR3 covers 15 residues. Germline V gene sequence: CDR1 SGHAT, CDR2 FQNNGV. Germline trimming cut 5 bases from V and 3 bases from J; bases unmatched to any gene: 5.

The chain employs TRBV24-1 and TRBJ1-1, with 8 bases aligning to TRBD1. CDR3 length: 15 amino acids. V dropped 3 bases and J dropped 4; count of bases not matched to a gene: 6. Germline V gives CDR1 KGHDR, CDR2 SFDVKD. As DNA, the CDR3 is TGTGCCACCAGTGATGGACAGGGTCCGATCACTGAAGCTTTCTTT. This sequence encodes CATSDGQGPITEAFF.

The J gene is TRBJ2-7, the V gene TRBV19, with D tentatively TRBD1 (6 bases). The CDR3 totals 14 residues. The V end was cut by 5 bases, the J end by 2 bases, with 13 bases between. CDR1 and CDR2 (germline): LNHDA, SQIVND (reference sequence). The CDR3 region is CASSSTGTPYEQYF. CDR3 in DNA: TGTGCCAGTAGTTCAACCGGGACACCCTACGAGCAGTACTTC.

For this clone: The same CDR3 can be traced to other DNA sequences in this sample. The chain couples TRBV5-4 to TRBJ1-3, with a possible D match to TRBD1 (6 bases). Trimming stripped 2 bases from V and 4 bases from J, with 10 bases between. This CDR3 is built from 14 residues. CDR1 is SGHNT and CDR2 is YYREEE in the germline V gene (reference sequence). The CDR3 sequence is CASSLQGAGNTIYF. The CDR3, as DNA: TGTGCCAGCAGCTTACAGGGCGCGGGAAACACCATATATTTT.

The chain joins TRBV3-1 (or the pseudogene TRBV3-2) to TRBJ2-5; 9 bases fit TRBD1. Germline V gene lookup returns CDR1 LGHDT and CDR2 YNNKEL (reference sequence). Unmatched junction bases numbered 9, after V lost 4 bases and J lost 6 bases. This CDR3 region has 15 residues. CDR3 residues: CASSLGQGKIQTQYF. As DNA, the CDR3 is TGTGCCAGCAGCCTCGGACAGGGGAAGATCCAGACCCAGTACTTC.

The chain links TRBV11-2 to TRBJ2-6; possible D gene TRBD2, 7 bases. CDR3 length: 16 residues. Trimming took 0 bases from V and 12 from J, leaving 18 bases between them. Germline assignment: CDR1 SGHAT and CDR2 FQNNGV. For the CDR3, the DNA is TGTGCCAGCAGCTTAGAGGGGATGGGGGGGCCCGGCGTCCTGACTTTC. It codes for CASSLEGMGGPGVLTF. Using reference TRBV11-2 and TRBJ2-6 for the parts outside the CDR3, the full variable domain is EAGVAQSPRYKIIEKRQSVAFWCNPISGHATLYWYQQILGQGPKLLIQFQNNGVVDDSQLPKDRFSAERLKGVDSTLKIQPAKLEDSAVYLCASSLEGMGGPGVLTFGAGSRLTVL.

The genes are TRBV7-9 and TRBJ1-1, with D maybe TRBD1 (5 bases). The germline V gene encodes CDR1 SEHNR and CDR2 FQNEAQ (reference sequence). V lost 0 bases to trimming and J lost 5 bases, with 13 bases between them. There are 15 residues in the CDR3. The CDR3 reads CASSLAGGRGTEAFF. In nucleotides, the CDR3 is TGTGCCAGCAGCTTAGCGGGGGGACGGGGGACTGAAGCTTTCTTT.

The chain combines TRBV19 with TRBJ2-2; D call uncertain. This CDR3 comprises 14 residues. Trimming removed 4 bases from V and 1 base from J, with 7 bases in between. Per the germline V gene, CDR1 is LNHDA and CDR2 is SQIVND (reference sequence). The CDR3 DNA follows: TGTGCCAGTAGTACCCTAGGGAACACCGGGGAGCTGTTTTTT. It translates to CASSTLGNTGELFF. The whole variable domain, filled in from reference TRBV19 and TRBJ2-2, reads DGGITQSPKYLFRKEGQNVTLSCEQNLNHDAMYWYRQDPGQGLRLIYYSQIVNDFQKGDIAEGYSVSREKKESFPLTVTSAQKNPTAFYLCASSTLGNTGELFFGEGSRLTVL.

This rearrangement joins TRBV25-1 to TRBJ2-7; 10 positions agree with TRBD1. J was trimmed by 5 bases and V by 1 base; bases with no gene match: 5. CDR1 is MGHDK, CDR2 SYGVNS, per germline. This CDR3 is built from 15 residues. The CDR3 here is CASSEFGTGDDEQYF. CDR3 coding DNA: TGTGCCAGCAGTGAATTTGGGACAGGGGACGACGAGCAGTACTTC.

The V call is TRBV19, the J call TRBJ1-5; 11 bases align to TRBD1. Germline CDR1 LNHDA, CDR2 SQIVND (reference sequence). There are 14 residues in the CDR3. The junction had 2 bases not matched to a gene; V was cut back by 3 bases and J by 7 bases. CDR3 sequence (DNA): TGTGCCAGTAGTATGGGGACAGGGGGACAGCCCCAGCATTTT. Amino acids: CASSMGTGGQPQHF.

This clone was detected once. The rearrangement joins TRBV3-1 (or the pseudogene TRBV3-2) to TRBJ2-3, with D possibly TRBD2 on 7 matching bases. The CDR3 runs 14 residues. Germline V gene sequence: CDR1 LGHDT, CDR2 YNNKEL (reference sequence). Deletions cut 1 base from V and 4 bases from J, with 9 bases between. CDR3 in DNA: TGTGCCAGCAGCCAAGGGGGGGGCCCAGATACGCAGTATTTT. Its protein product is CASSQGGGPDTQYF.

The chain recombines TRBV4-3 with TRBJ1-1; 8 positions agree with TRBD1. The CDR3 runs 16 residues. Germline lookup yields CDR1 LGHNA and CDR2 YSLEER. The junction had 7 bases not matched to a gene; V was cut back by 0 bases and J by 4 bases. The CDR3 protein is CASSQDWETGGTEAFF. The CDR3 DNA follows: TGCGCCAGCAGCCAAGATTGGGAAACAGGGGGCACTGAAGCTTTCTTT.

The rearrangement joins TRBV21-1 to TRBJ1-1; TRBD1 is the table's D call, not checked against the DNA. TRBV21-1 is annotated as a pseudogene. This CDR3 spans 14 amino acids. The CDR3 region has the DNA TGTGCCAGCTGTGGTTACAGGGGGAACACTGAAGCTTTCTTT. Encoded protein: CASCGYRGNTEAFF.

This clone has more than one count but fewer than ten. This sequence joins TRBV9 and TRBJ1-1; a possible D gene is TRBD1 (6 bases). V shed 4 bases and J shed 9 bases, with 16 bases lying between them. CDR3 size: 13 residues. Germline V gene sequence: CDR1 SGDLS, CDR2 YYNGEE. In DNA form, the CDR3 reads TGTGCCAGCAGCCGGGAGTCGGGGGGCCAAGCTTTCTTT. This encodes CASSRESGGQAFF.

The V call is TRBV6-5, the J call TRBJ2-3; tentatively, D is TRBD1 (5 bases). In germline, CDR1 is MNHEY, CDR2 SVGAGI. This CDR3 has 14 residues. V was trimmed by 0 bases and J by 2 bases, leaving 6 bases between them. The CDR3 loop reads CASSYSGHTDTQYF. CDR3 in DNA: TGTGCCAGCAGTTACTCGGGGCACACAGATACGCAGTATTTT.

This CDR3 reads CATSRGYRGRGNTEAFF. The CDR3 nucleotides read TGTGCCACCAGCAGAGGGTACAGGGGGCGAGGGAACACTGAAGCTTTCTTT. The chain has TRBV15 and TRBJ1-1; 9 bases map to TRBD1. The CDR3 consists of 17 residues. Unmatched junction bases numbered 7, after V lost 1 base and J lost 1 base. Per germline, CDR1 LNHNV and CDR2 YYDKDF (reference sequence).

This chain connects TRBV18 to TRBJ2-4; 8 positions match TRBD1. CDR1 and CDR2 (germline): KGHSH, LQKENI. The J segment lost 6 bases and the V segment lost 3 bases, leaving 4 bases of the junction unmatched. The CDR3 is 14 residues long. CDR3 nucleotide sequence: TGTGCCAGCTCACCGGACAGGGTACGAAACATTCAGTACTTC. Its protein is CASSPDRVRNIQYF. The variable domain in full, with the rest retrieved from reference TRBV18 and TRBJ2-4, is NAGVMQNPRHLVRRRGQEARLRCSPMKGHSHVYWYRQLPEEGLKFMVYLQKENIIDESGMPKERFSAEFPKEGPSILRIQQVVRGDSAAYFCASSPDRVRNIQYFGAGTRLSVL.

J is TRBJ2-2 and V is TRBV4-1; weak D call: TRBD2 (7 bases). CDR1 and CDR2 (germline): MGHRA, YSYEKL. The CDR3 consists of 17 residues. V lost 2 bases to trimming and J lost 5 bases, with 18 bases between them. The CDR3 reads CASSQPKGGTGTGELFF. The CDR3 DNA reads as TGCGCCAGCAGCCAACCGAAGGGGGGGACGGGGACCGGGGAGCTGTTTTTT.

The rearrangement links TRBV2 to TRBJ1-5; the D is unclear. The CDR3 totals 14 residues. Germline V gives CDR1 SNHLY, CDR2 FYNNEI. The ends were cut back, 7 bases at V and 0 bases at J, with 10 bases in the middle. The CDR3 sequence: CASKAGDSNQPQHF. The CDR3 DNA reads TGTGCCAGCAAGGCCGGGGATAGCAATCAGCCCCAGCATTTT.